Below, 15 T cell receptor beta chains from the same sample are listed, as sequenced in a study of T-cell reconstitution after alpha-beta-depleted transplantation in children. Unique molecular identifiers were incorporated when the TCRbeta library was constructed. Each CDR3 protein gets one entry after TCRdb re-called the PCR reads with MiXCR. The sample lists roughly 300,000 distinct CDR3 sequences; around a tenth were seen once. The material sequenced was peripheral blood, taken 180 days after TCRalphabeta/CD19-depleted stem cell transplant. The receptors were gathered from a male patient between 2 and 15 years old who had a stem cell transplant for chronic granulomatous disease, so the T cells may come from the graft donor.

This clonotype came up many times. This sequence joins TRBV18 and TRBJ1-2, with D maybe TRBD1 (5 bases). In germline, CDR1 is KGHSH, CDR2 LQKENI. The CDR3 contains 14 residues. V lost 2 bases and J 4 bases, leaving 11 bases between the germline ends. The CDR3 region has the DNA TGTGCCAGCTCACCATTCGGGGGTGGCTATGGCTACACCTTC. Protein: CASSPFGGGYGYTF.

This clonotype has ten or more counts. CDR3 region: CATSPPGQGLAGNTGELFF. The CDR3 DNA sequence: TGTGCCACCAGCCCACCGGGACAGGGACTAGCGGGCAACACCGGGGAGCTGTTTTTT. The chain carries TRBV15 and TRBJ2-2; TRBD2 matches 12 bases. V shed 5 bases and J 2 bases; nucleotides not matched to a gene: 12. CDR3 length: 19 amino acids. CDR1 and CDR2 (germline): LNHNV, YYDKDF (reference sequence).

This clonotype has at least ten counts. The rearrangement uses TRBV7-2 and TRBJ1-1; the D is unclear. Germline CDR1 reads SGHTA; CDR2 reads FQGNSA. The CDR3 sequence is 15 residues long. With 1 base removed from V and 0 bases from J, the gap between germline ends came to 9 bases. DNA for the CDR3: TGTGCCAGCAGCTTAGTGGGCCAGATGAACACTGAAGCTTTCTTT. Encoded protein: CASSLVGQMNTEAFF.

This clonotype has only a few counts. The DNA for the CDR3 is TGTGCCAGCAGAGCACGACCGGGACAGAGCTTGACCGGGGAGCTGTTTTTT. It is translated as CASRARPGQSLTGELFF. The chain links TRBV12-3 or TRBV12-4 to TRBJ2-2; 7 bases fit TRBD1. Losses at the gene ends were 6 bases for V and 5 bases for J; bases not matched to a gene: 15. CDR3 length equals 17 residues.

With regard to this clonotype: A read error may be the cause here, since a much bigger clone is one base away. The chain's CDR3 is CTSTKQGAQIYEQYF. CDR3 DNA sequence: TGTACCAGCACCAAACAGGGGGCCCAGATCTACGAGCAGTACTTC. The rearrangement joins TRBV7-9 to TRBJ2-7, with 9 bases aligning to TRBD1. The CDR3 totals 15 residues. CDR1 and CDR2 (germline): SEHNR, FQNEAQ (reference sequence).

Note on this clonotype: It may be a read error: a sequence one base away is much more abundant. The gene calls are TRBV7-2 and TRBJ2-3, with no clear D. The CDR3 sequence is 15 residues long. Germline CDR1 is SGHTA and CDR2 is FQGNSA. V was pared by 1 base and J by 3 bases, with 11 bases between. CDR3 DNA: TGTGCCAGCAGCTTAGGAGCCCGCCTAACAGATACGCAGTATTTT. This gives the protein CASSLGARLTDTQYF.

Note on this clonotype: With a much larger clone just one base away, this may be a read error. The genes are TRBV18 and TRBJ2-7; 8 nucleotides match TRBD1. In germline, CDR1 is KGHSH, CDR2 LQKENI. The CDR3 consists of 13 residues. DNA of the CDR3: TGTGTCAGCTCGCAACGACAGGGGTACGAGCAGTACTTC. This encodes CVSSQRQGYEQYF.

The DNA of the CDR3 is TGCAGTGCCGTGGACAGCCCCTACGAGCAGTACTTC. It translates to CSAVDSPYEQYF. The chain is built from TRBV20-1 and TRBJ2-7, with D possibly TRBD1 on 6 matching bases. Germline CDR1 DFQATT, CDR2 SNEGSKA (reference sequence). CDR3 length: 12 residues. V was shortened by 6 bases and J by 2 bases, with 11 bases between the two germline ends.

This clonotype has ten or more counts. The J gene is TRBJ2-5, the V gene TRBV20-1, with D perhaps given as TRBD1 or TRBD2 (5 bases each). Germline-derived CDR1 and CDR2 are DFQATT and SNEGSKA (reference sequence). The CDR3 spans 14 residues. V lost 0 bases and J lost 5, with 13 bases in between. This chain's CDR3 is CSARDIQGGETQYF. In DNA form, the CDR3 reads TGCAGTGCTAGAGATATCCAGGGCGGGGAGACCCAGTACTTC.

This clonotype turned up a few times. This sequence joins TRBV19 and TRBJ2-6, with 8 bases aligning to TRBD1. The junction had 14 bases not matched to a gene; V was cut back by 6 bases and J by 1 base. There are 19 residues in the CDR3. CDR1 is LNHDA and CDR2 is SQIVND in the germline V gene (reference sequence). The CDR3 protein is CASSQGQALLVSGANVLTF. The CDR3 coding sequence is TGTGCCAGTAGCCAGGGACAGGCACTGTTGGTTTCTGGGGCCAACGTCCTGACTTTC.

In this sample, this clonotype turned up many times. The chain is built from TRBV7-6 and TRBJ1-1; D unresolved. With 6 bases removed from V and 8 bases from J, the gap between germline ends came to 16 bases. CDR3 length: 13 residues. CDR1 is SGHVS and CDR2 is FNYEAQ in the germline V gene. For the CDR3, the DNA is TGTGCCAGCAGTCGACAATCTAGCGGAGAAGCTTTCTTT. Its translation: CASSRQSSGEAFF. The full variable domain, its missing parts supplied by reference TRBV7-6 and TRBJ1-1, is GAGVSQSPRYKVTKRGQDVALRCDPISGHVSLYWYRQALGQGPEFLTYFNYEAQQDKSGLPNDRFSAERPEGSISTLTIQRTEQRDSAMYRCASSRQSSGEAFFGQGTRLTVV.

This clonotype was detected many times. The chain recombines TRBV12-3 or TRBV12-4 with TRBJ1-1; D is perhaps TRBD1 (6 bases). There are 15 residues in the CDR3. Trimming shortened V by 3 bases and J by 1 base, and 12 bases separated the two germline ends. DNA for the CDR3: TGTGCCAGCAGTTTCTGGGGGCCGGGGAACACTGAAGCTTTCTTT. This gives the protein CASSFWGPGNTEAFF.

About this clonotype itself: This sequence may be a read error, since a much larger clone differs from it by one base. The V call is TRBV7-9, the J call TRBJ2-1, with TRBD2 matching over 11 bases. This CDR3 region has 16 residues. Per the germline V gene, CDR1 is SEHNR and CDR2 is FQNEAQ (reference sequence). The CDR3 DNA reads TGTGCCGGCAGCTTAGCCGGACTAGCGGGTCAGAATGAGCAGTTCTTC. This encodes CAGSLAGLAGQNEQFF.

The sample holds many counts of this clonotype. CDR3 DNA: TGTGCCAGCAGCCTCTGGGATCCGCAGTATTTT. It yields the protein CASSLWDPQYF. This rearrangement joins TRBV7-2 to TRBJ2-3; D gene unclear. The CDR3 is made up of 11 amino acids. Between the trimmed V and J ends, which lost 5 bases and 10 bases, there was a span of 10 bases. CDR1 is SGHTA and CDR2 is FQGNSA in the germline V gene.

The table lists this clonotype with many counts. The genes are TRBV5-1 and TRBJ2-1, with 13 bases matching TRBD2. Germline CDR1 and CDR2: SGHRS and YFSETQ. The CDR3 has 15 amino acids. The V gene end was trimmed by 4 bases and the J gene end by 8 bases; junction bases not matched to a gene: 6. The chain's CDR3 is CASSRTSGSRDEQFF. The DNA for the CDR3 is TGCGCCAGCAGCCGGACTAGCGGGAGTAGGGATGAGCAGTTCTTC.